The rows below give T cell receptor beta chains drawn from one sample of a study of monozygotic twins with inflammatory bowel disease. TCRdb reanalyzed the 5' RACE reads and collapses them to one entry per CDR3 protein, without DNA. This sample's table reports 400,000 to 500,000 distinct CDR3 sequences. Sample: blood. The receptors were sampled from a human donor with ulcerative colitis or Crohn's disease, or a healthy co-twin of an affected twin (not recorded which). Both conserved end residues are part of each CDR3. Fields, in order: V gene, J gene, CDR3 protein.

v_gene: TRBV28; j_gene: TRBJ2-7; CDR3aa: CASSVGSPSYEQYF
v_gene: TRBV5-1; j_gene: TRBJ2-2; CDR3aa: CASSIRTSGRSGELFF
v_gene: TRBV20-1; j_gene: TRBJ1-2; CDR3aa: CSARDTQKVGGYTF
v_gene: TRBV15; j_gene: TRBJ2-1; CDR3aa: CASGPSGSYNEQFF
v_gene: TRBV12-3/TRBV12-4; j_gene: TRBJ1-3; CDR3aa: CASSLEALISGNTIYF
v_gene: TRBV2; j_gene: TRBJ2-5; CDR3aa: CASGDIGETQYF
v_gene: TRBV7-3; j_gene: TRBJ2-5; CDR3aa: CASSLESGRTETQYF
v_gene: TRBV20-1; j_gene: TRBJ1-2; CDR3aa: CSARPGGYYVGYTF
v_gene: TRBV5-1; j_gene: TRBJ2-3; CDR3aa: CASSLGQGSTDTQYF
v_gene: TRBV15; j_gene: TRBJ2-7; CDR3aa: CATSRDLGRIYEQYF
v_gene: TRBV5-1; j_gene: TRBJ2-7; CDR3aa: CASSQGEEYEQYF
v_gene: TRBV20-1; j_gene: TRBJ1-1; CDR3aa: CSALPRGVTEAFF
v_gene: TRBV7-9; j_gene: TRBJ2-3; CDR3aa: CASSTRAGTGNADTQYF
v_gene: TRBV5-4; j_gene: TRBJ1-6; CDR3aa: CASSYHPGTGNSPLHF
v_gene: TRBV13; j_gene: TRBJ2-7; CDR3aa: CASSYPEGSEQYF
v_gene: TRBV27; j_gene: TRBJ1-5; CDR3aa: CASSFTGRAQHF